The subject of this entry is one TCR beta chain. The data derive from a study of T cells after yellow fever vaccination. Germline lookup yields CDR1 LGHDT and CDR2 YNNKEL (reference sequence). Trimming pared 8 bases from V and 4 bases from J, leaving 14 bases between. The CDR3 totals 13 residues. A single record per CDR3 protein comes from TCRdb applying MiXCR to the 5' RACE reads. Of 500,000 to 650,000 distinct CDR3 sequences in the sample, less than 20% are singletons; the top ten hold about 18%. Sequences were derived from PBMCs, sampled about 5 days after the first yellow fever vaccination. The chain couples TRBV3-1 to TRBJ1-2; no clear D gene. This sequence was found in a man between 18 and 29 years old who received the YFV17D yellow fever vaccine. Here the CDR3 DNA reads TGTGCCAGCTGCAAGCCGGACGCCTATGGCTACACCTTC. It translates to CASCKPDAYGYTF.